The next 27 T cell receptor beta chains were all read from a single sample in a study of cytomegalovirus exposure and HLA in healthy donors. The PCR made use of 60 Vbeta and 13 Jbeta primers. Libraries were prepared by immunoSEQ multiplex PCR; TCRdb keeps only in-frame clonotypes and omits some of them. The profile shows about 55,000 clones, nearly 85% of them singletons. Material: PBMCs. The receptors here all came from a man aged 25-45 years in good health and CMV-seronegative.

The V and J genes are TRBV5-4 and TRBJ2-3; no firm D call. Germline V gives CDR1 SGHNT, CDR2 YYREEE (reference sequence). The CDR3 contains 11 residues. The germline V and J ends were trimmed by 2 bases and 11 bases, with 9 bases remaining between them. The CDR3 sequence: CASSLTSRQYF. In DNA, the CDR3 is TGTGCCAGCAGCTTAACATCTAGGCAGTATTTT.

The V gene is TRBV18, the J gene TRBJ1-1; 9 bases align to TRBD1. From germline, CDR1 is KGHSH and CDR2 LQKENI. V lost 8 bases and J lost 1; bases outside the gene matches: 5. CDR3 length: 14 amino acids. CDR3: CASARDRENTEAFF. The CDR3 DNA is TGTGCCAGCGCACGGGACAGGGAGAACACTGAAGCTTTCTTT.

The genes are TRBV27 and TRBJ2-2; 8 positions match TRBD1. CDR3 length equals 16 residues. V shed 6 bases, J shed 6 bases, and the junction held 12 bases outside the gene matches. Germline CDR1 is MNHEY and CDR2 is SMNVEV (reference sequence). The CDR3 DNA follows: TGTGCCAGCAGGCCCCAGGGACAGGCCCTCCCCGGGGAGCTGTTTTTT. Translated: CASRPQGQALPGELFF.

The chain has TRBV19 and TRBJ2-1, with D possibly matching TRBD2 (5 bases). Germline-derived CDR1 and CDR2 are LNHDA and SQIVND (reference sequence). The CDR3 runs to 12 residues. Trimming cost V 1 base and J 10 bases, with 8 bases left between them. The CDR3 loop is CASSIVEGEQFF. Here the CDR3 DNA reads TGTGCCAGTAGTATAGTTGAGGGAGAGCAGTTCTTC.

Here the CDR3 DNA reads TGTGCCAGCAGCTTACGTCCGAACTCCCCATGGAGAGACTCCTACAATGAGCAGTTCTTC. Translation: CASSLRPNSPWRDSYNEQFF. The V gene is TRBV7-6, the J gene TRBJ2-1; D unresolved. The germline gives CDR1 SGHVS, CDR2 FNYEAQ. Trimming shortened V by 2 bases and J by 0 bases, and 23 bases separated the two germline ends. This CDR3 is 20 amino acids long.

V usage is TRBV11-3 and J usage is TRBJ1-1; the match to TRBD1 covers 8 bases. The germline V gene has CDR1 SGHNT and CDR2 YENEEA. This CDR3 comprises 15 residues. The J segment lost 4 bases and the V segment lost 5 bases, leaving 9 bases of the junction unmatched. Written as DNA, the CDR3 is TGTGCCAGCAGCCTCGGACAGGGCGGATTCACTGAAGCTTTCTTT. This translates into CASSLGQGGFTEAFF.

This clone was counted once. The chain joins TRBV5-1 to TRBJ1-1, with D unclear. The CDR3 loop spans 14 amino acids. Germline V gene sequence: CDR1 SGHRS, CDR2 YFSETQ. The V and J ends lost 0 bases and 0 bases respectively, with 6 bases between them. The CDR3: CASSLDPVNTEAFF. The CDR3 DNA follows: TGCGCCAGCAGCTTGGATCCGGTGAACACTGAAGCTTTCTTT.

This chain connects TRBV5-5 to TRBJ1-2; possible D gene TRBD1, 5 bases. The V gene's germline CDR1 is SGHKS and CDR2 YYEKEE (reference sequence). V was shortened by 1 base and J by 4 bases, with 11 bases between the two germline ends. The CDR3 has 14 residues. DNA for the CDR3: TGTGCCAGCAGCTTGCGGACACAGGTCTATGGCTACACCTTC. It encodes CASSLRTQVYGYTF.

The genes are TRBV28 and TRBJ2-7; TRBD2 aligns across 8 bases. Germline V CDR1 and CDR2: MDHEN, SYDVKM. CDR3 length: 17 amino acids. The ends lost 7 bases at V and 0 bases at J; junction bases unmatched: 14. The chain's CDR3 is CASTGGGSGTSSYEQYF. The CDR3 DNA reads TGTGCCAGCACCGGGGGGGGGAGCGGAACTAGCTCCTACGAGCAGTACTTC.

J is TRBJ2-7 and V is TRBV7-2, with D possibly TRBD1 on 6 matching bases. V dropped 4 bases and J dropped 1 base, with 8 bases sitting between them. Germline V gene data show CDR1 as SGHTA and CDR2 as FQGNSA. The CDR3 is 13 residues long. The chain's CDR3 is CASSSDRSYEQYF. CDR3 in DNA: TGTGCCAGCAGCTCAGACAGGTCCTACGAGCAGTACTTC.

This chain joins TRBV12-5 and TRBJ2-1; D perhaps matches TRBD2 (6 bases). CDR1 and CDR2 from the germline V gene are LGHNT and FRNRAP. Trimming left V 4 bases short and J 0 bases short, with 10 bases between. CDR3 length equals 15 residues. DNA for the CDR3: TGTGCTAGTGGTTCGGGGGAGCCCTCCTACAATGAGCAGTTCTTC. Translated, it gives CASGSGEPSYNEQFF.

A single count supports this clone. Likely a read error: the CDR3 ends without its conserved phenylalanine or tryptophan. V gene TRBV11-3 combines with J gene TRBJ1-1; D is perhaps TRBD1 (6 bases). Germline CDR1 reads SGHNT; CDR2 reads YENEEA. V was pared by 5 bases and J by 2 bases, with 15 bases between. This CDR3 contains 15 residues. The chain's CDR3 is CASSETGTSNTEAFL. Written as DNA, the CDR3 is TGTGCCAGCAGCGAAACCGGGACATCTAACACTGAAGCTTTCCTT.

This sequence joins TRBV30 and TRBJ2-7; D may be TRBD1 (6 bases). This CDR3 comprises 17 residues. In germline, CDR1 is GTSNPN, CDR2 SVGIG (reference sequence). The ends were cut back, 0 bases at V and 0 bases at J, with 18 bases in the middle. CDR3 nucleotides: TGTGCCTGGAGTGTAGGTCGTTCGGGACAAACCTCCTACGAGCAGTACTTC. It encodes CAWSVGRSGQTSYEQYF.

This clone was observed a few times. The chain has TRBV19 and TRBJ1-3, with D possibly being TRBD1 (6 bases). Germline lookup yields CDR1 LNHDA and CDR2 SQIVND (reference sequence). This CDR3 is 14 amino acids long. The germline V and J ends were trimmed by 1 base and 4 bases, with 8 bases remaining between them. The CDR3 nucleotides are TGTGCCAGTAGTATAGGGGGGCACGGAAACACCATATATTTT. Amino acid sequence: CASSIGGHGNTIYF.

The chain has TRBV7-9 and TRBJ2-2; 10 bases align to TRBD1. With 5 bases clipped from V and 2 bases from J, the junction kept 2 bases outside the gene matches. CDR3 length: 15 residues. Germline CDR1 reads SEHNR; CDR2 reads FQNEAQ (reference sequence). The CDR3 sequence: CASSRDRGNTGELFF. CDR3 in DNA: TGTGCCAGCAGCCGGGACAGGGGAAACACCGGGGAGCTGTTTTTT.

The CDR3 sequence: CASSPLGTGVLRPQHF. As DNA, the CDR3 is TGTGCCAGCTCACCACTTGGGACAGGGGTTCTTCGGCCCCAGCATTTT. The chain combines TRBV18 with TRBJ1-5, with 10 nucleotides matching TRBD1. CDR1 KGHSH and CDR2 LQKENI come from the germline V gene. The CDR3 is 16 amino acids. The ends lost 1 base at V and 9 bases at J; junction bases unmatched: 9. The full variable domain, completed using reference TRBV18 and TRBJ1-5, is NAGVMQNPRHLVRRRGQEARLRCSPMKGHSHVYWYRQLPEEGLKFMVYLQKENIIDESGMPKERFSAEFPKEGPSILRIQQVVRGDSAAYFCASSPLGTGVLRPQHFGDGTRLSIL.

The rearrangement uses TRBV30 and TRBJ2-5; 12 bases match TRBD2. Germline assignment: CDR1 GTSNPN and CDR2 SVGIG (reference sequence). The CDR3 is 13 amino acids. V trimming: 5 bases; J trimming: 4 bases; junction bases outside the gene matches: 2. As DNA, the CDR3 is TGTGCCTGGGGGGGACTAGCGGGAGAGACCCAGTACTTC. Encoded protein: CAWGGLAGETQYF.

This clone was detected once. The chain has TRBV7-6 and TRBJ2-2, with a tentative D call TRBD1 (5 bases). The CDR3 is 15 residues long. Germline CDR1 and CDR2: SGHVS and FNYEAQ. The ends were cut back, 1 base at V and 7 bases at J, with 13 bases in the middle. The CDR3 DNA reads TGTGCCAGCAGCTTAGGTCAGGGTGGAATCGGGGAGCTGTTTTTT. Translation gives CASSLGQGGIGELFF.

The V gene is TRBV2, the J gene TRBJ2-1, with 10 bases lining up with TRBD2. The V gene end was trimmed by 4 bases and the J gene end by 12 bases; junction bases not matched to a gene: 9. The germline CDR1 and CDR2 sequences are SNHLY and FYNNEI. The CDR3 sequence is 14 residues long. In DNA, the CDR3 is TGTGCCAGCAGTGGGGAAGTAGCGGGAGGTGTGCAGTTCTTC. This gives the protein CASSGEVAGGVQFF.

The J gene is TRBJ2-2, the V gene TRBV7-9, with 8 nucleotides matching TRBD2. V shed 5 bases and J 0 bases; nucleotides not matched to a gene: 5. The germline gives CDR1 SEHNR, CDR2 FQNEAQ (reference sequence). The CDR3 totals 16 residues. This CDR3 is CASSQERGTNTGELFF. The CDR3 DNA sequence: TGTGCCAGCAGCCAAGAGCGGGGGACGAACACCGGGGAGCTGTTTTTT.

In this sample, this clone turned up once. The chain is built from TRBV6-6 and TRBJ1-1; D is ambiguous. Germline CDR1 reads MNHNY; CDR2 reads SVGAGI (reference sequence). There are 13 residues in the CDR3. Deletions cut 8 bases from V and 1 base from J, with 11 bases between. The CDR3 sequence is CASFYAGNTEAFF. CDR3 nucleotides: TGTGCCAGCTTCTACGCAGGGAACACTGAAGCTTTCTTT.

The chain's CDR3 is CAWTFGFWGRDYEQYF. The CDR3 DNA follows: TGTGCCTGGACATTCGGGTTCTGGGGAAGGGACTACGAGCAGTACTTC. This rearrangement joins TRBV30 to TRBJ2-5; D is undetermined. The end of the DNA is better explained by TRBJ2-7, so the J call may be wrong. The germline V gene encodes CDR1 GTSNPN and CDR2 SVGIG (reference sequence). The CDR3 extends over 16 amino acids.

This clone has only a few counts. The chain carries TRBV11-3 and TRBJ2-5; tentative D call: TRBD1 (6 bases). Per the germline V gene, CDR1 is SGHNT and CDR2 is YENEEA. V lost 5 bases, J lost 5 bases, and 21 bases lay in between. This CDR3 is built from 16 residues. The CDR3 bases are TGTGCCAGCAGCCTCTCACAGGGCGCCATTGGGGAGACCCAGTACTTC. It is translated as CASSLSQGAIGETQYF.

This clone was recorded once. The genes are TRBV7-2 and TRBJ2-7; D may be TRBD1 (6 bases). CDR3 length equals 15 residues. Deletions cut 2 bases from V and 3 bases from J, with 14 bases between. The germline V gene encodes CDR1 SGHTA and CDR2 FQGNSA. The CDR3 region is CASSLFRDKGYEQYF. CDR3 coding DNA: TGTGCCAGCAGCTTATTCCGGGACAAGGGCTACGAGCAGTACTTC.

This clone occurred once. This chain joins TRBV9 and TRBJ2-2; 7 bases fit TRBD1. Looked up from germline, CDR1 is SGDLS and CDR2 is YYNGEE. After removal of 7 bases from V and 6 bases from J, the junction contained 18 bases not matched to a gene. This CDR3 region has 17 residues. The CDR3, as DNA: TGTGCCAGCTCCGCGCAGTCACAGGGGATAAGTTCCGGGGAGCTGTTTTTT. It translates to CASSAQSQGISSGELFF.

This clone was observed a handful of times. The chain employs TRBV7-8 and TRBJ2-5, with 10 bases aligning to TRBD1. Gene TRBJ2-7 matches the end of the DNA better, so the J call may be wrong. From germline, CDR1 is SGHVS and CDR2 FQNEAQ. The CDR3 loop spans 15 amino acids. CDR3 sequence (DNA): TGTGCCAGCAGCGTATCCGGGACAGGGGCCTACGAGCAGTACTTC. It codes for CASSVSGTGAYEQYF.

The J gene is TRBJ1-2, the V gene TRBV30; D gene uncertain. This CDR3 is built from 14 residues. Trimming shortened V by 2 bases and J by 2 bases, and 12 bases separated the two germline ends. The V gene's germline CDR1 is GTSNPN and CDR2 SVGIG (reference sequence). The CDR3, as DNA: TGTGCCTGGAGTCTTAGCCAGAGAAACTATGGCTACACCTTC. The encoded protein is CAWSLSQRNYGYTF.